Included here is one TCR beta chain sequence, with context. The data stem from a study of blood T cell repertoires in COVID-19. On the study more broadly: T cells, B-cell-depleted T cells, or PBMCs provided the cDNA or gDNA that served as material.

TCRdb keeps only in-frame clones here, not all; method: immunoSEQ multiplex PCR. Of about 61,000 clones listed, about 90% were seen once; the top ten hold about 22%. Unmatched junction bases numbered 7, after V lost 5 bases and J lost 10 bases. In germline, CDR1 is SEHNR, CDR2 FQNEAQ (reference sequence). The CDR3 sequence is 14 residues long. V gene TRBV7-9 combines with J gene TRBJ1-4; 10 bases align to TRBD1. The receptor was isolated from a woman aged 45 to 65 with active or convalescent COVID-19. The sample was peripheral blood. The DNA for the CDR3 is TGTGCCAGCAGCCCGGACAGGGGGGCGCGAAAACTGTTTTTT. It encodes CASSPDRGARKLFF.